A single T cell receptor beta chain is shown here with its context. This sample was taken from a study of Ad26.COV2.S vaccination and SARS-CoV-2 variants. The treatment: about 20 received Ad26.COV2.S at low or high dose, single or two shots; about five received placebo; per-sample allocation not given. Each sample was drawn 63 days after the first injection (of vaccine or placebo). TCRdb's copy holds only in-frame clones and misses some; the assay was immunoSEQ multiplex PCR. Of fewer than 400,000 clones detected, 70% to 90% appear once; the ten largest clones hold 1.9%. The CDR3 length is 16 residues. CDR1 and CDR2 (germline): SGHKS, YYEKEE (reference sequence). Trimming at V came to 6 bases and at J to 3 bases, leaving 12 bases not matched to a gene.

The chain employs TRBV5-5 and TRBJ2-1, with TRBD2 matching 7 bases. The starting material was peripheral blood, obtained in a trial of Ad26.COV2.S vaccine versus placebo. The receptor's source is a person aged 18-60 years who received the Ad26.COV2.S COVID-19 vaccine or a placebo. CDR3 region: CASNQIVLARYNEQFF. The CDR3 DNA reads TGTGCCAGCAACCAAATCGTACTAGCGCGCTACAATGAGCAGTTCTTC.